These 12 T cell receptor beta chains were sequenced from one sample in a study of blood T cell repertoires in COVID-19. Measured with immunoSEQ multiplex PCR; TCRdb has only the in-frame clones, and not every one. This sample carries around 43,000 clones, over 75% of them seen once, and the ten largest clones take roughly 33%. Sequenced sample: peripheral blood. The receptors stem from a woman older than 75 with acute or convalescent COVID-19.

The chain carries TRBV25-1 and TRBJ1-1; 8 positions agree with TRBD1. The CDR3 has 13 amino acids. Trimming removed 8 bases from V and 2 bases from J; junction bases left unmatched: 4. Looked up from germline, CDR1 is MGHDK and CDR2 is SYGVNS. The CDR3 nucleotides read TGTGCCAGCGGACAGGGTGGCAACACTGAAGCTTTCTTT. Its translation: CASGQGGNTEAFF.

V usage is TRBV30 and J usage is TRBJ2-1, with TRBD2 matching 8 bases. The CDR3 runs 14 residues. Trimming at V came to 2 bases and at J to 4 bases, leaving 4 bases not matched to a gene. Germline V lookup: CDR1 GTSNPN, CDR2 SVGIG (reference sequence). CDR3 nucleotide sequence: TGTGCCTGGAGTTTACTAGCGGATTACAATGAGCAGTTCTTC. The encoded protein is CAWSLLADYNEQFF.

The rearrangement joins TRBV20-1 to TRBJ2-1; D possibly corresponds to TRBD2 (5 bases). The germline V gene encodes CDR1 DFQATT and CDR2 SNEGSKA (reference sequence). The V end lost 3 bases, the J end lost 10 bases, and 7 bases lay between the germline ends. This CDR3 region has 10 residues. CDR3 coding DNA: TGCAGTGCTAGTCGGGGAGAGCAGTTCTTC. This sequence encodes CSASRGEQFF.

The chain carries TRBV5-1 and TRBJ2-3, with D possibly matching TRBD2 (5 bases). V lost 4 bases to trimming and J lost 3 bases, with 21 bases between them. This CDR3 is 17 amino acids long. Germline values: CDR1 SGHRS, CDR2 YFSETQ. Written as DNA, the CDR3 is TGCGCCAGCAGCCCGGCCTTGGATTCCGGGATGACAGATACGCAGTATTTT. Its translation: CASSPALDSGMTDTQYF. The whole variable domain, remainder taken from reference TRBV5-1 and TRBJ2-3, is KAGVTQTPRYLIKTRGQQVTLSCSPISGHRSVSWYQQTPGQGLQFLFEYFSETQRNKGNFPGRFSGRQFSNSRSEMNVSTLELGDSALYLCASSPALDSGMTDTQYFGPGTRLTVL.

This chain uses TRBV4-1 with TRBJ2-5; D unclear. The germline V and J ends were trimmed by 0 bases and 2 bases, with 10 bases remaining between them. Germline loops: CDR1 MGHRA, CDR2 YSYEKL. This CDR3 contains 15 residues. CDR3: CASSQEEQPQETQYF. In DNA, the CDR3 is TGCGCCAGCAGCCAAGAAGAACAGCCACAAGAGACCCAGTACTTC.

The V gene is TRBV28, the J gene TRBJ2-1, with 7 positions matching TRBD2. CDR3 length: 15 residues. Germline CDR1 MDHEN, CDR2 SYDVKM. Trimming removed 2 bases from V and 2 bases from J; junction bases left unmatched: 3. CDR3 DNA: TGTGCCAGCAGTTTAGCGGGAGTGGCCTACAATGAGCAGTTCTTC. This gives the protein CASSLAGVAYNEQFF.

The V call is TRBV3-1 (or the pseudogene TRBV3-2), the J call TRBJ1-1; D possibly corresponds to TRBD1 (6 bases). V gave up 0 bases and J gave up 4 bases, with 15 bases separating them. Per germline, CDR1 LGHDT and CDR2 YNNKEL (reference sequence). The CDR3 has 16 residues. CDR3 amino acids: CASSQEGGWGSTEAFF. In DNA form, the CDR3 reads TGTGCCAGCAGCCAAGAAGGGGGTTGGGGTAGCACTGAAGCTTTCTTT.

The chain uses TRBV6-5 and TRBJ2-1; 8 bases match TRBD1. The V segment lost 8 bases and the J segment 8 bases; nucleotides outside the gene matches: 14. CDR1 and CDR2 from the germline V gene are MNHEY and SVGAGI. The CDR3 has 15 residues. The CDR3 reads CASRLQGQGAYEQFF. The CDR3 DNA reads TGTGCCAGCCGCCTACAGGGGCAGGGGGCATATGAGCAGTTCTTC.

This clone has just one count. The chain recombines TRBV5-1 with TRBJ2-3; 11 nucleotides line up with TRBD1. The CDR3 has 16 residues. Losses at the gene ends were 3 bases for V and 4 bases for J; bases not matched to a gene: 7. Germline values: CDR1 SGHRS, CDR2 YFSETQ. The CDR3: CASSSDRGQGADTQYF. DNA of the CDR3: TGCGCCAGCAGCTCGGACAGGGGGCAGGGGGCAGATACGCAGTATTTT. Filled out from reference TRBV5-1 and TRBJ2-3, the complete variable domain reads KAGVTQTPRYLIKTRGQQVTLSCSPISGHRSVSWYQQTPGQGLQFLFEYFSETQRNKGNFPGRFSGRQFSNSRSEMNVSTLELGDSALYLCASSSDRGQGADTQYFGPGTRLTVL.

V usage is TRBV28 and J usage is TRBJ2-7, with TRBD2 matching over 7 bases. This CDR3 spans 12 amino acids. The germline gives CDR1 MDHEN, CDR2 SYDVKM. V was clipped by 7 bases and J by 5 bases; unmatched bases: 5. The CDR3 DNA is TGTGCCAGCACCCGGGGGGACCACGAGCAGTACTTC. This sequence encodes CASTRGDHEQYF. Full variable domain (missing parts from reference TRBV28 and TRBJ2-7): DVKVTQSSRYLVKRTGEKVFLECVQDMDHENMFWYRQDPGLGLRLIYFSYDVKMKEKGDIPEGYSVSREKKERFSLILESASTNQTSMYLCASTRGDHEQYFGPGTRLTVT.

This chain connects TRBV30 to TRBJ1-1, with 7 bases that match TRBD1. CDR1 is GTSNPN, CDR2 SVGIG, per germline (reference sequence). V shed 3 bases, J shed 1 base, and the junction held 8 bases outside the gene matches. CDR3 length equals 15 residues. CDR3 DNA sequence: TGTGCCTGGAGAAAGGGCGGGACAGCGAACACTGAAGCTTTCTTT. It codes for CAWRKGGTANTEAFF.

This clone was counted between two and nine times. The chain is built from TRBV5-4 and TRBJ2-2; D ambiguous. Germline-derived CDR1 and CDR2 are SGHNT and YYREEE (reference sequence). V lost 3 bases and J lost 4, with 16 bases in between. The CDR3 length is 16 residues. In nucleotides, the CDR3 is TGTGCCAGCAGCTCCTCCGCCACCTCTACCACCGGGGAGCTGTTTTTT. Amino acid sequence: CASSSSATSTTGELFF.